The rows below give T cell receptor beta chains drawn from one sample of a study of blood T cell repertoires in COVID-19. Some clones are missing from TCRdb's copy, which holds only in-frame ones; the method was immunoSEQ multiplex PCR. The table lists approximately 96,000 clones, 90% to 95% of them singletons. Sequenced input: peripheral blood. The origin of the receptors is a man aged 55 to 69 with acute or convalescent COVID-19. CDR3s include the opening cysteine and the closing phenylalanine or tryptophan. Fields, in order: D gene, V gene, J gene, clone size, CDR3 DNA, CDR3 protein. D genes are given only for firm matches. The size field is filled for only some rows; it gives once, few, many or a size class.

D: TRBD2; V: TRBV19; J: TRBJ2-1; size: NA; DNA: TGTGCCAGTAGTCCGGGCACTAGCGGATACAATGAGCAGTTCTTC; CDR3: CASSPGTSGYNEQFF
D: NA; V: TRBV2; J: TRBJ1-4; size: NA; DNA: TGTGCCAGCAGTGAAGTCGTGATCGGTGAAAAACTGTTTTTT; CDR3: CASSEVVIGEKLFF
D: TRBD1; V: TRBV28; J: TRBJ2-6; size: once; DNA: TGTGCCAGCAAGGGACAGGGAGACTCTGGGGCCAACGTCCTGACTTTC; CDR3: CASKGQGDSGANVLTF
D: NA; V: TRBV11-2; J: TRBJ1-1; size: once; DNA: TGTGCCAGCAGCTTAGTTGGCAGGGTGACTGAAGCTTTCTTT; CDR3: CASSLVGRVTEAFF
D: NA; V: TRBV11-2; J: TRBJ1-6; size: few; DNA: TGTGCCAGCTCTCGTGCAGGGAATAATTCACCCCTCCACTTT; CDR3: CASSRAGNNSPLHF
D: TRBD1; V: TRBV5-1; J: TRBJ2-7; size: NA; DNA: TGCGCCAGCAGCTTGGGCGGACAGGGGGAATACGAGCAGTACTTC; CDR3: CASSLGGQGEYEQYF
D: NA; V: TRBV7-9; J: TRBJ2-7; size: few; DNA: TGTGCCAGCAGCTTAGGTGTTAGTTCGGACGAGCAGTACTTC; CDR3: CASSLGVSSDEQYF
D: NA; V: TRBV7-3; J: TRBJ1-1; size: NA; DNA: TGTGCCAGCAGCTTAGGGGGGGTCTCTGAAGCTTTCTTT; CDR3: CASSLGGVSEAFF
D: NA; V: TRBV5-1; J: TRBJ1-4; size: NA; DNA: TGCGCCAGCAGCGAACAGGGACGAAAACTGTTTTTT; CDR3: CASSEQGRKLFF
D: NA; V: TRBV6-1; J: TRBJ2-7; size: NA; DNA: TGTGCCAGCAGTGAGTACTACGAGCAGTACTTC; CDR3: CASSEYYEQYF
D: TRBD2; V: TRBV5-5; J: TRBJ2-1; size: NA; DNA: TGTGCCAGCCGACATGCGGGAGGGTCCTACAATGAGCAGTTCTTC; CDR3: CASRHAGGSYNEQFF
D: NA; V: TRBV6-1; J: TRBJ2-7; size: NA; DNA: TGTGCCAGCAGTGAACGTGGGCGGGGATACGAGCAGTACTTC; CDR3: CASSERGRGYEQYF
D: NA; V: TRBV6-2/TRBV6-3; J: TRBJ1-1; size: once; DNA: TGTGCCAGCAGTTACGCCACCAGGGGACCCAACACTGAAGCTTTCTTT; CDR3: CASSYATRGPNTEAFF
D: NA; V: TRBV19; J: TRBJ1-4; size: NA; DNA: TGTGCCAGTAATGGCAGGGAGGGTGAAAAACTGTTTTTT; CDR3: CASNGREGEKLFF
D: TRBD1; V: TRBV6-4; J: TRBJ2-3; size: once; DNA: TGTGCCAGCAGCACGGACAGGGACTCGGATACGCAGTATTTT; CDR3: CASSTDRDSDTQYF
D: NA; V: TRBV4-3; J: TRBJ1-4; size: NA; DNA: TGCGCCAGCAGCCAATCCAGGGTGGGGTATGGGGAAAAACTGTTTTTT; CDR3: CASSQSRVGYGEKLFF
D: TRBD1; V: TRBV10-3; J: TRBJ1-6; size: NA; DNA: TGTGCCATCAGTGGACAGGGACGGGATAATTCACCCCTCCACTTT; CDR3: CAISGQGRDNSPLHF
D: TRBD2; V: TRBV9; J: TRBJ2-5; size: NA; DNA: TGTGCCAGCAGCGTAGGTACTAGCGCCCTCCAAGAGACCCAGTACTTC; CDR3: CASSVGTSALQETQYF
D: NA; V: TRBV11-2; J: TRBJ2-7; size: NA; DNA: TGTGCCAGCAGCTTAGATCCCAGCTACGAGCAGTACTTC; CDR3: CASSLDPSYEQYF
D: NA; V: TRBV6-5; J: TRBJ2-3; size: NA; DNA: TGTGCCAGCAGTTATAACAGGGAACGTACAGATACGCAGTATTTT; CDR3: CASSYNRERTDTQYF
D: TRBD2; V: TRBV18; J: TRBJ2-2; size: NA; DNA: TGTGCCAGCTCACCAGGGAGGGGGAACACCGGGGAGCTGTTTTTT; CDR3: CASSPGRGNTGELFF
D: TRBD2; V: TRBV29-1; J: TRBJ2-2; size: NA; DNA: TGCAGCGTAGCGGGAGAAAATACCGGGGAGCTGTTTTTT; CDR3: CSVAGENTGELFF
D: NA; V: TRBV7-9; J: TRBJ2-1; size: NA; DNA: TGTGCCAGCAGCTTATCCACTAATTATGAGCAGTTCTTC; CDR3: CASSLSTNYEQFF
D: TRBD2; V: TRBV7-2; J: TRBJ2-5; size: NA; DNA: TGTGCCAGCACCCTAGCGGGAGTGGAGACCCAGTACTTC; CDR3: CASTLAGVETQYF
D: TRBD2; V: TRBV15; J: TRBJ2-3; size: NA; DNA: TGTGCCACCAGCAGAGATCTAGCGGGAGAGGCAGATACGCAGTATTTT; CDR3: CATSRDLAGEADTQYF
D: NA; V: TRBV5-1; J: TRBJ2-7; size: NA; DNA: TGCGCCAGCAGCTCCCTGGACGGGAACTACGAGCAGTACTTC; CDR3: CASSSLDGNYEQYF
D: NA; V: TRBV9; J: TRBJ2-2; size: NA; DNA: TGTGCCAGCAGCGTAGCCGGAGGGGCCACCGGGGAGCTGTTTTTT; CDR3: CASSVAGGATGELFF
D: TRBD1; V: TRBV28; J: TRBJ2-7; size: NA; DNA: TGTGCCAGCAGTCGGACAGGGAACTACGAGCAGTACTTC; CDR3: CASSRTGNYEQYF
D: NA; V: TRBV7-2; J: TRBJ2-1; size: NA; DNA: TGTGCCAGCAGCTTAGCGAAGAGCTCCTACAATGAGCAGTTCTTC; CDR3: CASSLAKSSYNEQFF
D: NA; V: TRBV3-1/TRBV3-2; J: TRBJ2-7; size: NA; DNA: TGTGCCAGCAGCCAAGATCTGGGCAGGGGGACGGGAGGGCCGATGGCGCAGCAGTACTTC; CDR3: CASSQDLGRGTGGPMAQQYF
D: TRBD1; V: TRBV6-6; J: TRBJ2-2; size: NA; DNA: TGTGCCATCCCCTCCCCGACAGGGCGAGGGGAGCTGTTTTTT; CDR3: CAIPSPTGRGELFF
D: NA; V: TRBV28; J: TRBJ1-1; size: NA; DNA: TGTGCCAGCAGGCGAGTCCGGGGAAGGGCTGAAGCTTTCTTT; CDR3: CASRRVRGRAEAFF
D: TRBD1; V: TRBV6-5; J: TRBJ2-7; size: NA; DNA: TGTGCCAGCACCGAATGGACAGGGAGCTCCTACGAGCAGTACTTC; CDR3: CASTEWTGSSYEQYF
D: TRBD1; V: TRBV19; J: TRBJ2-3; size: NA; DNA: TGTGCCAGTAGTCACGGGACAGGGGGCACAGATACGCAGTATTTT; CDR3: CASSHGTGGTDTQYF
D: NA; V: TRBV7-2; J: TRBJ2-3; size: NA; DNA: TGTGCCAGCAGCCCTCCCGGAGATACGCAGTATTTT; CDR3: CASSPPGDTQYF
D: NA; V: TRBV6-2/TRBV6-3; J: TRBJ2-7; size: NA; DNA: TGTGCCAGCAGTCCCAGGCGGGACCCCCCGTACGAGCAGTACTTC; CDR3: CASSPRRDPPYEQYF
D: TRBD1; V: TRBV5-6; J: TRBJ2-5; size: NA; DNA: TGTGCCAGCAGCTTGGACGGGACAGGGGTCCGAGAGACCCAGTACTTC; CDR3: CASSLDGTGVRETQYF
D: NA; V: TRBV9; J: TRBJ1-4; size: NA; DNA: TGTGCCAGCAGCCGAGCCGGGCAGGGTAATGAAAAACTGTTTTTT; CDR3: CASSRAGQGNEKLFF
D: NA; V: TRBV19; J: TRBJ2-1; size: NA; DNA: TGTGCCAGTAGTGCATCGGAGGGGGCGATAAACAATGAGCAGTTCTTC; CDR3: CASSASEGAINNEQFF
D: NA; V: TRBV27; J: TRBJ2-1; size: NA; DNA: TGTGCCAGCAGAGACGGGACTCCCTACAATGAGCAGTTCTTC; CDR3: CASRDGTPYNEQFF
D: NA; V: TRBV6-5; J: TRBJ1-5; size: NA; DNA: TGTGCCAGCAATACCAGATTCAATCAGCCCCAGCATTTT; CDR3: CASNTRFNQPQHF
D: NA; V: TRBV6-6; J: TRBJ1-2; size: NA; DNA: TGTGCCAGCAGTTACTCAGGGGAGGATGGCTACACCTTC; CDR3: CASSYSGEDGYTF
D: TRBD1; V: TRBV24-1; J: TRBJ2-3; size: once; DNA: TGTGCCACCAGTGATATGGGACAGGGTGGAGATACGCAGTATTTT; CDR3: CATSDMGQGGDTQYF
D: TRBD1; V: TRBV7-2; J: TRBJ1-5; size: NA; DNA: TGTGCCAGCAGCATATGGACAGGGGGCAATCAGCCCCAGCATTTT; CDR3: CASSIWTGGNQPQHF
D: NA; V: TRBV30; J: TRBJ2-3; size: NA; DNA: TGTGCCTTCACCCTACTACTCACAGATACGCAGTATTTT; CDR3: CAFTLLLTDTQYF
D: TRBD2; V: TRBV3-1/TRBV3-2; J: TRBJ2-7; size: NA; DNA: TGTGCCAGCAGCCACGGGGGACTAGCGGGACACTACGAGCAGTACTTC; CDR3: CASSHGGLAGHYEQYF
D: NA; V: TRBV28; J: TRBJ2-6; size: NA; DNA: TGTGCCAGCAGTTTTAGGGGGGGATCTGGGGCCAACGTCCTGACTTTC; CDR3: CASSFRGGSGANVLTF
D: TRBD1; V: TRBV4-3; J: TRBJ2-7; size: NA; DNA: TGCGCCAGCAGCCCTGGGACAGGGAGAGGAGAGCAGTACTTC; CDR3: CASSPGTGRGEQYF
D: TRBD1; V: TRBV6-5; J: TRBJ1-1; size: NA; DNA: TGTGCCAGCAGTCCACCGACAGGGATCGCTGAAGCTTTCTTT; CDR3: CASSPPTGIAEAFF
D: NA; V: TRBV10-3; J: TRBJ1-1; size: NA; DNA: TGTGCCATCAGTGAGTCGAAATTAGGGGGCACTGAAGCTTTCTTT; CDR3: CAISESKLGGTEAFF
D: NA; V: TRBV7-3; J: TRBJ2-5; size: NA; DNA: TGTGCCAGCAGCTTAGGAGTTCAAGAGACCCAGTACTTC; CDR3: CASSLGVQETQYF
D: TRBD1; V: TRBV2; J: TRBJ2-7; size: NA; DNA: TGTGCCAGCATGCCGGGACAGGGGAACCACGAGCAGTACTTC; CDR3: CASMPGQGNHEQYF
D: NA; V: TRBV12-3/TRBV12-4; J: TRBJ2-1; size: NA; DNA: TGTGCCAGCAGTTTATCCAGGGACAATGAGCAGTTCTTC; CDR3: CASSLSRDNEQFF